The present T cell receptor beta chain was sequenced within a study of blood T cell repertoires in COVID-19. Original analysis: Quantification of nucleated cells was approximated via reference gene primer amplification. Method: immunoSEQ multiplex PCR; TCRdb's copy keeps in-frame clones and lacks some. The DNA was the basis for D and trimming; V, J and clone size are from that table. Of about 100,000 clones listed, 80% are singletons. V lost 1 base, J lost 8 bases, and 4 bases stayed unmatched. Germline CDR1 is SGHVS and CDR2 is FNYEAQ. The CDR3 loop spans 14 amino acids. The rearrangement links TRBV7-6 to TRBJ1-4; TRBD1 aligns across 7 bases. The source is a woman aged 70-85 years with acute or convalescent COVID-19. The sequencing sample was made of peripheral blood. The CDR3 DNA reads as TGTGCCAGCAGCTTAGAGGGGGCACGGGAAAAACTGTTTTTT. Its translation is CASSLEGAREKLFF. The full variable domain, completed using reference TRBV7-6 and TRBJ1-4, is GAGVSQSPRYKVTKRGQDVALRCDPISGHVSLYWYRQALGQGPEFLTYFNYEAQQDKSGLPNDRFSAERPEGSISTLTIQRTEQRDSAMYRCASSLEGAREKLFFGSGTQLSVL.